The 18 T cell receptor beta chains in this list originate from one sample, sequenced in a study of PD-1 blockade in classical Hodgkin lymphoma. The sample's time point: cycle 4 day 1 (C4D1), after more than five weeks of nivolumab. There was relapse after autologous stem cell transplantation in every patient, and there was variation in brentuximab vedotin exposure. The assay was immunoSEQ multiplex PCR, and TCRdb's table has in-frame clones only and misses some. The table lists some 110,000 clones, roughly 89% of them singletons. Material: peripheral blood mononuclear cells (PBMCs), obtained before the fourth cycle of nivolumab. All receptors derive from a human donor with classical Hodgkin lymphoma.

The CDR3 DNA reads TGTGCCAGCAGCTACTACCCCGGGACAGGGGGACACGAGCAGTACTTC. This sequence encodes CASSYYPGTGGHEQYF. The rearrangement joins TRBV9 to TRBJ2-7; 11 positions agree with TRBD1. V was pared by 4 bases and J by 5 bases, with 11 bases of the junction left unmatched. Per germline, CDR1 SGDLS and CDR2 YYNGEE. The length of the CDR3 is 16 residues.

The genes are TRBV5-1 and TRBJ2-7; TRBD2 agrees at 9 bases. Germline V CDR1 and CDR2: SGHRS, YFSETQ. Trimming cost V 4 bases and J 0 bases; bases outside gene matches: 2. The CDR3 contains 14 residues. Here the CDR3 DNA reads TGCGCCAGCAGCGTTAGCGGGAGCTCCTACGAGCAGTACTTC. It translates to CASSVSGSSYEQYF.

This chain joins TRBV7-9 and TRBJ2-1; tentative D call: TRBD2 (6 bases). The ends were cut back, 5 bases at V and 5 bases at J, with 25 bases in the middle. CDR3 length: 18 residues. Germline values: CDR1 SEHNR, CDR2 FQNEAQ (reference sequence). Here the CDR3 reads CASSPPLWLAGEDNEQFF. The CDR3 region has the DNA TGTGCCAGCAGCCCCCCCCTGTGGCTGGCCGGGGAGGACAATGAGCAGTTCTTC.

The chain combines TRBV19 with TRBJ2-3; D remains ambiguous. V gave up 0 bases and J gave up 2 bases, with 9 bases separating them. This CDR3 has 15 amino acids. The V gene's germline CDR1 is LNHDA and CDR2 SQIVND (reference sequence). The CDR3 loop is CASSIDLGNTDTQYF. In nucleotides, the CDR3 is TGTGCCAGTAGTATAGACCTAGGGAACACAGATACGCAGTATTTT.

The rearrangement uses TRBV10-3 and TRBJ1-1; the D gene is possibly TRBD1 (5 bases). Per germline, CDR1 ENHRY and CDR2 SYGVKD. V dropped 2 bases and J dropped 5 bases, with 15 bases sitting between them. The CDR3 consists of 15 residues. Here the CDR3 DNA reads TGTGCCATCAGTGAGGAGGGCAGGGATCGGACTGAAGCTTTCTTT. It translates to CAISEEGRDRTEAFF.

This chain links TRBV27 with TRBJ1-5; the D gene is possibly TRBD1 (6 bases). CDR1 and CDR2 from the germline V gene are MNHEY and SMNVEV (reference sequence). V was shortened by 3 bases and J by 2 bases, with 14 bases between the two germline ends. This CDR3 spans 16 amino acids. CDR3 protein: CASSFWGAAGNQPQHF. CDR3 sequence (DNA): TGTGCCAGCAGTTTTTGGGGGGCTGCAGGCAATCAGCCCCAGCATTTT.

The V call is TRBV27, the J call TRBJ2-3; TRBD1 or TRBD2 may be the D gene (7 bases each). Trimming took 7 bases from V and 4 from J, leaving 12 bases between them. Germline assignment: CDR1 MNHEY and CDR2 SMNVEV (reference sequence). The CDR3 sequence is 13 residues long. The CDR3 loop reads CASTAGGADTQYF. The CDR3 DNA is TGTGCCAGCACAGCAGGGGGGGCAGATACGCAGTATTTT.

This chain uses TRBV7-2 with TRBJ1-1, with a possible D match to TRBD1 (5 bases). The V and J ends lost 0 bases and 4 bases respectively, with 18 bases between them. Per germline, CDR1 SGHTA and CDR2 FQGNSA. The CDR3 runs to 17 residues. CDR3 DNA sequence: TGTGCCAGCAGCTTAGCGCAGTGGAGGGGCCTGGGCACTGAAGCTTTCTTT. It encodes CASSLAQWRGLGTEAFF.

The chain uses TRBV30 and TRBJ1-6; D is undetermined. This CDR3 has 12 residues. V was cut by 0 bases and J by 9 bases, with 6 bases left in between. Per germline, CDR1 GTSNPN and CDR2 SVGIG (reference sequence). CDR3 nucleotides: TGTGCCTGGAGTGTATTGGGTTCACCCCTCCACTTT. This encodes CAWSVLGSPLHF.

The rearrangement links TRBV2 to TRBJ2-3; D gene unclear. The CDR3 length is 11 residues. V lost 6 bases and J lost 5, with 6 bases in between. Germline assignment: CDR1 SNHLY and CDR2 FYNNEI. CDR3 nucleotide sequence: TGTGCCAGCAGGCAGCGAGATACGCAGTATTTT. Translation: CASRQRDTQYF.

This sequence joins TRBV6-1 and TRBJ1-5; D is undetermined. V was cut by 3 bases and J by 8 bases, with 14 bases left in between. Germline CDR1 is MNHNS and CDR2 is SASEGT. The CDR3 is made up of 14 amino acids. CDR3 amino acids: CASSDEYAGEPQHF. The CDR3 DNA is TGTGCCAGCAGTGATGAATACGCTGGAGAGCCCCAGCATTTT.

The chain joins TRBV7-6 to TRBJ2-3; D gene ambiguous. The CDR3 length is 14 residues. The germline V gene has CDR1 SGHVS and CDR2 FNYEAQ. The V gene lost 5 bases and the J gene lost 6 bases, with 15 bases spanning the gap. CDR3 region: CASSKDLSGDTQYF. The CDR3 DNA follows: TGTGCCAGCAGCAAGGACCTTTCCGGGGATACGCAGTATTTT.

This sequence joins TRBV11-2 and TRBJ2-5, with 8 bases fitting TRBD1. J lost 5 bases, V lost 1 base, and 3 bases had no gene match. Germline CDR1 reads SGHAT; CDR2 reads FQNNGV. The CDR3 sequence is 14 residues long. This chain's CDR3 is CASSLGDRGETQYF. For the CDR3, the DNA is TGTGCCAGCAGCTTAGGTGACAGGGGCGAGACCCAGTACTTC.

This chain joins TRBV14 and TRBJ2-1; D is perhaps TRBD2 (6 bases). Trimming removed 2 bases from V and 0 bases from J, with 11 bases in between. Germline CDR1 reads SGHDN; CDR2 reads FVKESK. The CDR3 covers 16 residues. In DNA, the CDR3 is TGTGCCAGCAGCCAAAGACTGACTAGCTCCTACAATGAGCAGTTCTTC. This codes for CASSQRLTSSYNEQFF.

V gene TRBV27 combines with J gene TRBJ2-1; 9 bases line up with TRBD1. The junction had 5 bases not matched to a gene; V was cut back by 6 bases and J by 11 bases. This CDR3 has 12 residues. Germline assignment: CDR1 MNHEY and CDR2 SMNVEV (reference sequence). The CDR3 is CASRSGTGKQFF. For the CDR3, the DNA is TGTGCCAGCAGATCCGGGACAGGGAAGCAGTTCTTC.

A remark on this clone: One junction end does not reproduce the germline sequence, and a read error may be involved. CDR3 loop: CASSIGLAKDTQYF. The CDR3 bases are TGTGCTAGCAGCATAGGACTAGCGAAAGATACGCAGTATTTT. J is TRBJ2-3 and V is TRBV7-7; 9 bases line up with TRBD2. The CDR3 has 14 residues. Per the germline V gene, CDR1 is SSHAT and CDR2 is FNYEAQ (reference sequence).

The rearrangement links TRBV30 to TRBJ2-6, with 8 bases aligning to TRBD1. CDR1 is GTSNPN and CDR2 is SVGIG in the germline V gene (reference sequence). The CDR3 runs to 17 residues. J was trimmed by 2 bases and V by 4 bases; bases with no gene match: 10. CDR3 in amino acids: CAWNRQGIPPGANVLTF. CDR3 in DNA: TGTGCCTGGAACAGACAGGGGATCCCTCCTGGGGCCAACGTCCTGACTTTC.

V and J are TRBV29-1 and TRBJ2-1, with 9 bases lining up with TRBD1. CDR1 and CDR2 from the germline V gene are SQVTM and ANQGSEA. J lost 7 bases, V lost 4 bases, and 11 bases had no gene match. This CDR3 spans 15 amino acids. The CDR3 bases are TGCAGCGTTGTAGGGTGGACAGGGGTTTTTAATGAGCAGTTCTTC. This gives the protein CSVVGWTGVFNEQFF.